The rows below give T cell receptor beta chains drawn from one sample of a study of cytomegalovirus exposure and HLA in healthy donors. Sequencing was performed with immunoSEQ multiplex PCR; in TCRdb, only in-frame clones are kept and a portion is missing. Of about 130,000 clones listed, about 78% were seen once; the top ten hold 1% to 1.5%. The sequencing input was PBMCs. Receptors originate from a man between 45 and 60 years old in good health and CMV-seronegative. CDR3s include the opening cysteine and the closing phenylalanine or tryptophan. D genes are given only for firm matches. Clone size is stated in some rows and not others, as once, few, many or a class when expanded.

v_gene	j_gene	abundance	d_gene	CDR3aa	CDR3nt
TRBV5-1	TRBJ1-2	few	TRBD1	CASSLTQGSYGYTF	TGCGCCAGCAGCTTGACACAGGGGAGCTATGGCTACACCTTC
TRBV9	TRBJ2-5	.	.	CASTPGEYQETQYF	TGTGCCAGCACCCCTGGGGAGTATCAAGAGACCCAGTACTTC
TRBV30	TRBJ2-2	once	TRBD2	CAYSPAGGTNTGELFF	TGTGCCTACTCTCCCGCGGGAGGGACAAACACCGGGGAGCTGTTTTTT
TRBV28	TRBJ1-5	.	.	CASSLGPKTGNQPQHF	TGTGCCAGCAGTTTGGGTCCAAAGACAGGCAATCAGCCCCAGCATTTT
TRBV5-4	TRBJ2-3	.	.	CASTSQYGSGDTQYF	TGTGCCAGCACCTCCCAGTACGGGAGTGGCGATACGCAGTATTTT
TRBV18	TRBJ2-7	.	.	CASSPGIDEGEQYF	TGTGCCAGCTCTCCCGGCATCGATGAGGGCGAGCAGTACTTC
TRBV19	TRBJ1-4	.	TRBD1	CASSPRQGIVEKLFF	TGTGCCAGTAGCCCACGACAGGGTATCGTTGAAAAACTGTTTTTT
TRBV10-3	TRBJ1-2	.	TRBD1	CAISAGGSNYGYTF	TGTGCCATCAGTGCAGGGGGCTCTAACTATGGCTACACCTTC
TRBV28	TRBJ1-4	.	TRBD1	CATEDRGHEKLFF	TGTGCCACCGAGGACAGGGGGCACGAAAAACTGTTTTTT
TRBV27	TRBJ2-3	.	.	CASSSLQGPRHTQYF	TGTGCCAGCAGTTCATTACAGGGACCTCGCCATACGCAGTATTTT
TRBV2	TRBJ2-7	few	.	CASSEGPYEQYF	TGTGCCAGCAGTGAAGGGCCCTACGAGCAGTACTTC
TRBV11-2	TRBJ2-7	.	.	CASSSIRENPYEQYF	TGTGCCAGCAGTTCTATCAGGGAAAACCCCTACGAGCAGTACTTC
TRBV6-5	TRBJ2-3	.	TRBD2	CASSYSRLAGADTQYF	TGTGCCAGCAGTTACTCGCGGCTAGCGGGAGCAGATACGCAGTATTTT
TRBV6-5	TRBJ2-7	.	.	CASSYSGGPSYEQYF	TGTGCCAGCAGTTACTCGGGAGGCCCTTCCTACGAGCAGTACTTC
TRBV29-1	TRBJ2-3	.	.	CSVGLGRGTDTQYF	TGCAGCGTGGGGTTAGGCAGGGGAACAGATACGCAGTATTTT